Below, 15 T cell receptor beta chains from the same sample are listed, as sequenced in a study of shared clonotypes between healthy human individuals. Generated by immunoSEQ multiplex PCR, the TCRdb table keeps only in-frame clones and is missing some. Counted here are about 530,000 clones, almost 97% occurring once; the ten biggest clones make up approximately 0.062%. The sample consisted of naive CD4+ T cells sorted from blood. The subset here: CD45RA+ positively selected. Receptors originate from a woman in her thirties in good health.

This clone appeared a single time. The genes are TRBV30 and TRBJ2-3, with 8 positions matching TRBD1. Trimming cost V 3 bases and J 8 bases; bases outside gene matches: 7. The CDR3 runs to 13 residues. Germline lookup yields CDR1 GTSNPN and CDR2 SVGIG (reference sequence). In DNA, the CDR3 is TGTGCCTGGAGCCCGACAGGGGAGGCTACGCAGTATTTT. This encodes CAWSPTGEATQYF.

The chain employs TRBV5-1 and TRBJ1-5, with a possible D match to TRBD1 (5 bases). Trimming took 0 bases from V and 5 from J, leaving 6 bases between them. Per germline, CDR1 SGHRS and CDR2 YFSETQ. The CDR3 is 13 residues long. CDR3 DNA: TGCGCCAGCAGCTTGGTGGGGGATCAGCCCCAGCATTTT. This sequence encodes CASSLVGDQPQHF.

The V gene is TRBV10-3, the J gene TRBJ2-7, with D perhaps matching TRBD2 (6 bases). This CDR3 is 13 amino acids long. Germline V CDR1 and CDR2: ENHRY, SYGVKD. V was pared by 4 bases and J by 6 bases, with 13 bases between. For the CDR3, the DNA is TGTGCCATCAGTGCATGGGACTCAACCGAGCAGTACTTC. It is translated as CAISAWDSTEQYF.

The V gene is TRBV28, the J gene TRBJ1-1; D gene uncertain. Germline V gene sequence: CDR1 MDHEN, CDR2 SYDVKM. CDR3 length: 15 amino acids. V lost 3 bases and J 0 bases, leaving 11 bases between the germline ends. This chain's CDR3 is CASSLSSALNTEAFF. CDR3 nucleotides: TGTGCCAGCAGTTTGAGTTCAGCGCTGAACACTGAAGCTTTCTTT.

V and J are TRBV7-1 and TRBJ2-1; D is ambiguous. TRBV7-1 is placed among ORFs of uncertain function. This CDR3 is built from 14 residues. The ends were cut back, 4 bases at V and 9 bases at J, with 16 bases in the middle. The chain's CDR3 is CASSLLFNGPEQFF. CDR3 bases: TGTGCCAGCAGCTTACTGTTCAATGGGCCTGAGCAGTTCTTC.

This clone was detected only once. The J gene is TRBJ2-5, the V gene TRBV6-5; perhaps TRBD2 as D (7 bases). CDR1 is MNHEY, CDR2 SVGAGI, per germline. With 6 bases removed from V and 5 bases from J, the gap between germline ends came to 16 bases. The CDR3 contains 14 residues. The CDR3: CASRRVGGRETQYF. The DNA of the CDR3 is TGTGCCAGCAGGCGCGTGGGGGGGCGGGAGACCCAGTACTTC.

The chain uses TRBV5-4 and TRBJ2-7; a possible D gene is TRBD2 (7 bases). V was shortened by 1 base and J by 3 bases, with 14 bases between the two germline ends. Germline assignment: CDR1 SGHNT and CDR2 YYREEE (reference sequence). The CDR3 runs 15 residues. The CDR3 DNA follows: TGTGCCAGCAGCTTGAATGGGGGGGCGGGCTACGAGCAGTACTTC. Translating gives CASSLNGGAGYEQYF.

J is TRBJ2-1 and V is TRBV4-2, with D perhaps assigned TRBD1 or TRBD2 (5 bases each). Germline V gene lookup returns CDR1 LGHNA and CDR2 YNFKEQ. Between the trimmed V and J ends, which lost 5 bases and 0 bases, there was a span of 14 bases. The CDR3 runs to 16 residues. The CDR3, as DNA: TGTGCCAGCAGCGGTGGGACCCGGAGCTCCTACAATGAGCAGTTCTTC. Translation: CASSGGTRSSYNEQFF.

The V and J genes are TRBV2 and TRBJ2-2, with D tentatively TRBD1 (6 bases). Per the germline V gene, CDR1 is SNHLY and CDR2 is FYNNEI. The V gene lost 7 bases and the J gene lost 7 bases, with 19 bases spanning the gap. CDR3 length: 15 residues. DNA of the CDR3: TGTGCCAGCATTCCGGGACATTTAAGATTCGGGGAGCTGTTTTTT. It translates to CASIPGHLRFGELFF.

This chain joins TRBV28 and TRBJ1-1; D is possibly TRBD1 (5 bases). Germline V gene data show CDR1 as MDHEN and CDR2 as SYDVKM. The V and J ends lost 3 bases and 1 base respectively, with 12 bases between them. The CDR3 runs 15 residues. In DNA form, the CDR3 reads TGTGCCAGCAGTTTTATGGCTGGGGGGAACACTGAAGCTTTCTTT. Translated, it gives CASSFMAGGNTEAFF.

This chain uses TRBV28 with TRBJ2-3; no firm D call. The CDR3 covers 13 residues. Germline V gives CDR1 MDHEN, CDR2 SYDVKM. V gave up 4 bases and J gave up 2 bases, with 7 bases separating them. The CDR3 sequence: CASSSGPTDTQYF. The DNA for the CDR3 is TGTGCCAGCAGTTCGGGCCCCACAGATACGCAGTATTTT.

The chain carries TRBV6-1 and TRBJ2-3; perhaps TRBD1 as D (6 bases). This CDR3 is built from 15 residues. Looked up from germline, CDR1 is MNHNS and CDR2 is SASEGT. V lost 4 bases and J lost 2, with 13 bases in between. The CDR3 DNA reads TGTGCCAGCAGTGGACAACAGGGTTCCACAGATACGCAGTATTTT. This gives the protein CASSGQQGSTDTQYF.

The chain links TRBV10-3 to TRBJ2-7, with D perhaps TRBD2 (6 bases). Germline CDR1 ENHRY, CDR2 SYGVKD. V was pared by 0 bases and J by 0 bases, with 9 bases between. CDR3 length: 15 residues. CDR3 loop: CAISESVGGSYEQYF. CDR3 sequence (DNA): TGTGCCATCAGTGAGTCGGTCGGGGGCTCCTACGAGCAGTACTTC.

V gene TRBV6-5 combines with J gene TRBJ2-1; 8 bases map to TRBD2. The trim removed 0 bases at V and 5 bases at J, leaving 3 bases unmatched. The CDR3 is made up of 15 amino acids. Germline CDR1 and CDR2: MNHEY and SVGAGI. CDR3 coding DNA: TGTGCCAGCAGTTACTCACGACTAGCGAACAATGAGCAGTTCTTC. Its protein is CASSYSRLANNEQFF.

V is TRBV5-1 and J is TRBJ2-5; 11 positions match TRBD1. The J call may be wrong; the DNA end is better matched by TRBJ2-7. CDR1 SGHRS and CDR2 YFSETQ come from the germline V gene. The CDR3 is made up of 15 amino acids. The CDR3 nucleotides are TGCGCCAGCAGCCATTCGGACAGGGGGCTCTACGAGCAGTACTTC. Translating gives CASSHSDRGLYEQYF.